This T cell receptor beta chain was recorded in a study of T cells in Graves' hyperthyroidism and ophthalmopathy. General study points: Peripheral blood also featured most of the thyroid clonotypes expanded above 0.001. Ophthalmopathy was model-predicted a median about six months pre-onset.

A remark on this clonotype: Its antigen is currently unknown.

Germline CDR1 and CDR2: SEHNR and FQNEAQ (reference sequence). With 5 bases clipped from V and 8 bases from J, the junction kept 9 bases outside the gene matches. The CDR3 extends over 16 amino acids. TCR beta CDR3 region amplification was performed from RNA transcripts. The TCR CDR3 first-round RT-PCR relied on the HTBI primer set. TCRdb re-called the multiplex PCR reads through MiXCR, storing one row per CDR3 protein. The profile covers about 590,000 distinct CDR3 sequences, with 15% to 19% appearing a single time and around 7.5% taken by the ten largest. Exclusion followed for patients with uncontrolled infection, other autoimmune disease, pregnancy or lactation. PBMCs were sourced from about 10 ml fresh peripheral blood.

Sequenced input: blood. This receptor was identified in a woman aged 25 to 39 with Graves' hyperthyroidism. The chain joins TRBV7-9 to TRBJ2-2, with TRBD2 matching 12 bases. This CDR3 is CASSRTSGIPKGELFF. The DNA of the CDR3 is TGTGCCAGCAGCCGGACTAGCGGGATTCCAAAAGGGGAGCTGTTTTTT.